The entry that follows covers one TCR beta chain sequence. Its cognate antigen is unknown. A much larger clone differs from this one at a single base, so this may be a read error. The sample originates from a study of beta chain features in type 1 diabetes. Study details: Researchers looked at approximately 110,000,000 sorted cells across all samples.

The germline CDR1 and CDR2 sequences are MNHNS and SASEGT. The CDR3 spans 14 residues. Trimming stripped 1 base from V and 0 bases from J, with 5 bases between. Findings of the study overall: Shorter TCRB CDR3s, moderately but significantly so, marked every one of the four CD4+ subsets in Type 1 diabetes patients.

All of the isolated RNA was reverse transcribed, so expressed TCRB transcripts were sequenced. Using immunoSEQ multiplex PCR, the repertoire was profiled, and TCRdb retains in-frame clones only, with some absent. Among around 110,000 clones listed, 16% were seen once. The chain is built from TRBV6-1 and TRBJ2-3; unclear D gene. The specimen was central memory CD4+ T cells from blood. The sequence came from a man aged 25-45 years with type 1 diabetes. The CDR3 DNA is TGTGCCAGCAGTGAAGGGGCTAGCACAGATACGCAGTATTTT. Amino acids: CASSEGASTDTQYF.